This T cell receptor beta chain was found in a study of T cells in Graves' hyperthyroidism and ophthalmopathy (dated by TCRdb to about 2019). About the study as a whole: Peripheral blood samples were taken at the time of initial diagnosis, prior to any treatment. After blood sampling, hyperthyroidism patients were treated with methimazole at a starting dose of 30 mg daily, and ophthalmopathy patients were treated with high-dose intravenous methylprednisolone. To identify distinguishing TCR V-J signatures, a discovery cohort of some 99 patients was used, comprising 43 with Graves' ophthalmopathy and under 60 with stable Graves' hyperthyroidism. The paper reports TCR Vbeta CDR3 sequencing of approximately 140 peripheral blood samples: fewer than 50 ophthalmopathy, under 80 hyperthyroidism and 17 progressor patients. For training and testing, the roughly 97 patients in the discovery cohort were randomly divided in a 7:3 ratio. Whether ophthalmopathy could be predicted prospectively was tested in an independent validation cohort made up of 18 to 20 hyperthyroidism patients plus 17 patients who later progressed to ophthalmopathy. In addition, the study compared T-cell repertoires in thyroid tissue and in blood from a handful of Graves' hyperthyroidism patients. Summary of the overall study and its limitations: A model built on a 13 V-J signature distinguished ophthalmopathy from stable hyperthyroidism, reaching 87.88% sensitivity and 81.08% specificity in cross-validation and 80%/75% in testing. Most expanded thyroid clonotypes (frequency above 0.001) were also detected in blood, a finding suggesting that blood repertoires may reflect thyroid immune responses. In validation, progression to ophthalmopathy was predicted by the model with 70% to 71% sensitivity and just over 72% specificity, a median of about 6.4 months before onset. Sample size was not statistically predetermined, and blinding of investigators to group allocation was not performed.

With respect to this clonotype: It has no known antigen specificity. There are no base qualities to consult, and no much larger clone falls within one base.

Including cysteine and phenylalanine, the CDR3 has 14 amino acids. Solely the CDR3 DNA is kept, with 42 bases framed from the first base. V sheds 3 bases and J sheds 1 base, leaving 10 bases between their ends. Amplification of TCR beta CDR3 regions was carried out from RNA transcripts. For the first round of RT-PCR on the TCR CDR3, the HTBI primer set was used together with the Qiagen OneStep RT-PCR kit. Libraries were constructed in a second round of multiplex PCR, after which size selection and purification were performed. The libraries were sequenced on an Illumina HiSeq2000 using paired-end 100 bp reads. The original methods were these. SOAPnuke was used to process the raw data, throwing out any read that contained adapters or uncalled bases, had a mean Phred below 15, or lacked an exact constant-primer or identifier match. COPE v1.2.5 was used to merge the high-quality paired reads, and each unique nucleotide sequence was defined as a clonotype. Clonotypes were aligned to IMGT TRBV, TRBD and TRBJ reference segments using MiTCR v1.1. Analysis was restricted to V-J combinations with a frequency above 0.0001, which covered 99% to 99.2% of repertoires. A TCS score was defined as the ratio of F50 (clonal expansion) to E x V (chaos), with BLOSUM62-based TCRdist applied between CDR3 peptides within each V-J. Welch's t-statistics and random forest reduced 450 to 600 V-J features to about 13, which were used in a naive Bayes classifier (R e1071). The public reads were run again by TCRdb, first through fastp at Q25 and then through MiXCR, and only productive beta chains were kept. Duplicate CDR3 protein sequences are folded into a single record with the most common DNA and genes. TCRdb's processing, not the authors' own work, is the source of the V and J calls. The sample table contains under 350,000 distinct CDR3 sequences; only one count was recorded for 21% of them. The ten largest account for over 40% of the sample.

Stable Graves' hyperthyroidism was defined as no progression to ophthalmopathy during 18 months of follow-up. Hyperthyroidism patients were newly diagnosed, with disease duration under 2 months, and aged 18 to 65 years. The study excluded patients with uncontrolled infections, other autoimmune diseases, pregnancy or lactation. Clinical symptoms, serum thyroxine and TRAb, thyroid ultrasound, and orbital computed tomography formed the basis for the diagnoses. PBMCs were isolated from more than 8 ml of fresh peripheral blood by Ficoll-Paque density gradient centrifugation. Total RNA was extracted with Trizol reagent, and quality was checked on an Agilent 2100 Bioanalyzer.

Material for sequencing was blood. The receptor's source is a woman in her forties or fifties with Graves' hyperthyroidism. Rearrangement joined TRBV12-3 or TRBV12-4 to TRBJ2-7; TRBD2 could be the D gene, as 6 bases match. The CDR3 is CASSFASVSYEQYF. The nucleotide sequence reads as follows: TGTGCCAGCAGTTTCGCTAGCGTATCCTACGAGCAGTACTTC.